The clone carrying this T cell receptor beta chain was seen repeatedly, ten times or more. What it binds is not known. Three rounds of nested PCR, following a modified ARM-PCR protocol, produced the TCRbeta library. TCRdb re-called the multiplex PCR reads through MiXCR, storing one row per CDR3 protein. The table shows roughly 76,000 distinct CDR3 sequences, with around 70% occurring only once. The data belong to a study of tumor and adjacent non-tumor tissue in lung cancer. Across the whole study: There were some 12 adenocarcinoma, 2 squamous cell carcinoma and 1 small cell lung cancer cases. Around 4.4 million productive TCRbeta reads were obtained per sample on average. Overall study results and limits: Tumor repertoires had a smaller top 100 clone share than normal lung.

The V and J ends lost 4 bases and 5 bases respectively, with 17 bases between them. Germline CDR1 and CDR2: ENHRY and SYGVKD. The CDR3 extends over 15 amino acids. No cell sorting was done before RNA was extracted from the tissue. Newly diagnosed lung cancer patients had thoracic surgery in China, August–late 2014, without prior chemotherapy. The sequencing input was lung tumor tissue. The V and J genes are TRBV10-3 and TRBJ2-5; D may be TRBD2 (6 bases). The clonotype comes from a woman between 65 and 79 years old with non-small cell lung cancer. The chain's CDR3 is CAISAEGLEGETQYF. The CDR3 DNA reads TGTGCCATCAGTGCCGAGGGCCTGGAGGGGGAGACCCAGTACTTC.